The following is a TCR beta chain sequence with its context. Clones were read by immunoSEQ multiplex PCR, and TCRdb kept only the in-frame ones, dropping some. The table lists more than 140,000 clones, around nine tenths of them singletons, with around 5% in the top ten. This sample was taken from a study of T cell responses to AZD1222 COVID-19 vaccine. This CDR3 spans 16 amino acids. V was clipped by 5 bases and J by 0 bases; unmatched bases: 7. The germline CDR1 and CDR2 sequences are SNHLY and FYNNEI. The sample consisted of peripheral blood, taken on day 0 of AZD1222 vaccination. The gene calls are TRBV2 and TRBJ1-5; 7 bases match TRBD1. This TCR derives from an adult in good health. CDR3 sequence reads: CASSPTGFSSNQPQHF. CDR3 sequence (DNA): TGTGCCAGCAGTCCGACAGGGTTCTCTAGCAATCAGCCCCAGCATTTT.